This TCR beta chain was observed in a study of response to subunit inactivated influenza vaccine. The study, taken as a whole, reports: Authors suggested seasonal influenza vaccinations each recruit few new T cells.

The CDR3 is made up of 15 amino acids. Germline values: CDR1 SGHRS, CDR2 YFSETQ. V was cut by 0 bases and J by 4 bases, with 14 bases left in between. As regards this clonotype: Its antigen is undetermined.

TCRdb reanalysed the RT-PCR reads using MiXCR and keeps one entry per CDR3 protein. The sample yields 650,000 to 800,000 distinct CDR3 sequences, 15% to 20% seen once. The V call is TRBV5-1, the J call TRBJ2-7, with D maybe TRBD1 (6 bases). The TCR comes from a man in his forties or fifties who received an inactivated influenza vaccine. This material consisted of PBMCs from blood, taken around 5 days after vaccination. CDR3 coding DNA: TGCGCCAGCAGCTTGGCGACAGGCCCATCTTACGAGCAGTACTTC. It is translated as CASSLATGPSYEQYF.